The source of this TCR beta chain is a study of blood T cells in healthy people across ages. Study background: Every two T cells gave about one barcoded beta molecule via template switching.

A second PCR, run for about 6 to 12 cycles, used a sample-barcoded 5' primer plus a J-beta primer mix. TCRdb ran MiXCR on the 5' RACE reads and lists one entry per CDR3 protein. The sample lists 1.5 million to 1.9 million distinct CDR3 sequences, roughly 43% occurring once. Looked up from germline, CDR1 is ENHRY and CDR2 is SYGVKD. Trimming took off 0 bases at V and 5 bases at J, with 14 bases between the two ends. The CDR3 has 16 amino acids. This clonotype was obtained from a woman under 30 in good health. The chain carries TRBV10-3 and TRBJ2-1; D may be TRBD2 (5 bases). What was sequenced was blood. This CDR3 is CAISESVAAGDNEQFF. Written as DNA, the CDR3 is TGTGCCATCAGTGAGTCGGTGGCGGCGGGCGACAATGAGCAGTTCTTC.